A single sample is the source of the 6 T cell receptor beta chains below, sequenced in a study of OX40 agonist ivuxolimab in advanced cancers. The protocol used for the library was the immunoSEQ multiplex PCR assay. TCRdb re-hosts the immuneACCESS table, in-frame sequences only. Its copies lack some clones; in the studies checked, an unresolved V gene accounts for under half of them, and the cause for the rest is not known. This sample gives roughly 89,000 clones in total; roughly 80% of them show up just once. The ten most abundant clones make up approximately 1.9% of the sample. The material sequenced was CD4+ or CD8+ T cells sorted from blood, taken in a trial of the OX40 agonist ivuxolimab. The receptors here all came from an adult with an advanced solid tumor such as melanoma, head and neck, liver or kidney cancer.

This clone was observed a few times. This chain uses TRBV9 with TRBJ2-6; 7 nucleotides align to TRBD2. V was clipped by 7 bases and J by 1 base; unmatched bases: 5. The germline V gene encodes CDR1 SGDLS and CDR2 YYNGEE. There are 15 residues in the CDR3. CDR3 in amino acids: CASRAGESGANVLTF. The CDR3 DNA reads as TGTGCCAGCCGGGCGGGGGAGTCTGGGGCCAACGTCCTGACTTTC.

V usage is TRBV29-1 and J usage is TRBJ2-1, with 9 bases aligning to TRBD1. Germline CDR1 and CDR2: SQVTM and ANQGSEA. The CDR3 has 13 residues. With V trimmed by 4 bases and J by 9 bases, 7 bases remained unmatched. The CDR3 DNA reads TGCAGCGTTGGGGGACAGGGAATAGGTGAGCAGTTCTTC. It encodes CSVGGQGIGEQFF.

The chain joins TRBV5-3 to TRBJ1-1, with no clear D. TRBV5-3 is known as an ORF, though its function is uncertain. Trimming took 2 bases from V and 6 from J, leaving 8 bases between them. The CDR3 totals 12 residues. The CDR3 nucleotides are TGTGCCAGAAGCTTTAATTACGCTGAAGCTTTCTTT. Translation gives CARSFNYAEAFF.

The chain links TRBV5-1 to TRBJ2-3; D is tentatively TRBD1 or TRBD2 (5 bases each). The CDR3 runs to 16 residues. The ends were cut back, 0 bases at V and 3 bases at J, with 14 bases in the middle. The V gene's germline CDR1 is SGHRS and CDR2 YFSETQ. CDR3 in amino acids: CASSLAGDHRTDTQYF. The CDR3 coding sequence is TGCGCCAGCAGCTTGGCCGGGGACCATCGTACAGATACGCAGTATTTT.

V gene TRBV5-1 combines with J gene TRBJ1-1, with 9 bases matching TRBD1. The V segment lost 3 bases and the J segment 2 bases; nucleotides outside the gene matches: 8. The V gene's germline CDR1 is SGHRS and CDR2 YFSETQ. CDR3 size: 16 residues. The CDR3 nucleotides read TGCGCCAGCAGCTACGGGACAGGGCACCTTAACACTGAAGCTTTCTTT. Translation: CASSYGTGHLNTEAFF. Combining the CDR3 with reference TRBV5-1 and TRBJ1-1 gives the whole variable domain KAGVTQTPRYLIKTRGQQVTLSCSPISGHRSVSWYQQTPGQGLQFLFEYFSETQRNKGNFPGRFSGRQFSNSRSEMNVSTLELGDSALYLCASSYGTGHLNTEAFFGQGTRLTVV.

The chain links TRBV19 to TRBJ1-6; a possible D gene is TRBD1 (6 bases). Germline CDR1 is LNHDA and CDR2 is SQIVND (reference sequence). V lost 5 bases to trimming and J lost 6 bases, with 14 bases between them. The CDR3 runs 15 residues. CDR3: CASSLRQVLNSPLHF. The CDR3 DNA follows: TGTGCCAGTAGTCTCAGACAGGTCCTTAATTCACCCCTCCACTTT.